The 30 T cell receptor beta chains below all came from one sample that was sequenced in a study of HIV-infected children after antiretroviral therapy interruption. Noted treatment: PENTA 11 planned treatment interruption arm or continuous ART arm. A 3' RACE protocol on RNA, with unique molecular identifiers, produced the TCR library. Via MiXCR, TCRdb re-called the 3' RACE reads, giving one row per CDR3 protein. The sample records more than 85,000 distinct CDR3 sequences, approximately 6.9% being singletons. The sample here was CD45RA+ CD4+ T cells from PBMCs, pooled from several time points, taken from a donor given antiretroviral therapy, either interrupted or continuous. As for subset: naive CD4+ CD45RA+ CD45RO- T cells. The receptors were sampled from a pool of human donors with HIV.

This clonotype was seen ten or more times. The chain uses TRBV12-5 and TRBJ2-3; a possible D gene is TRBD1 (5 bases). The V end lost 5 bases, the J end lost 2 bases, and 14 bases lay between the germline ends. The CDR3 covers 15 residues. Germline CDR1 reads LGHNT; CDR2 reads FRNRAP. The CDR3 DNA sequence: TGTGCTAGTGGTCCAGGGTTAGGGAACACAGATACGCAGTATTTT. Amino acid sequence: CASGPGLGNTDTQYF. Based on the CDR3 plus reference TRBV12-5 and TRBJ2-3, the full variable domain is DARVTQTPRHKVTEMGQEVTMRCQPILGHNTVFWYRQTMMQGLELLAYFRNRAPLDDSGMPKDRFSAEMPDATLATLKIQPSEPRDSAVYFCASGPGLGNTDTQYFGPGTRLTVL.

This clonotype was observed at least ten times. The rearrangement joins TRBV12-3 or TRBV12-4 to TRBJ2-7; D might be TRBD1 (7 bases). The CDR3 extends over 16 amino acids. V was shortened by 4 bases and J by 6 bases, with 22 bases between the two germline ends. CDR3: CASSSPPRRGLVEQYF. Written as DNA, the CDR3 is TGTGCCAGCAGTTCCCCCCCTCGGAGGGGGCTCGTCGAGCAGTACTTC.

This clonotype occurred many times. This rearrangement joins TRBV7-2 to TRBJ2-2, with 15 bases lining up with TRBD2. This CDR3 has 18 amino acids. J gave up 4 bases and V 1 base, and 4 bases lay outside the gene matches. Germline V gene sequence: CDR1 SGHTA, CDR2 FQGNSA. CDR3: CASSLVGLAGGSTGELFF. For the CDR3, the DNA is TGTGCCAGCAGCTTAGTCGGACTAGCGGGAGGGTCCACCGGGGAGCTGTTTTTT.

This clonotype was seen repeatedly, ten times or more. The chain uses TRBV3-1 and TRBJ2-3; D possibly matches TRBD1 or TRBD2 (5 bases each). V lost 4 bases and J 5 bases, leaving 10 bases between the germline ends. The CDR3 runs 13 residues. Germline V gene lookup returns CDR1 LGHDT and CDR2 YNNKEL (reference sequence). The CDR3 bases are TGTGCCAGCAGCCGGGGGAGCCGAGATACGCAGTATTTT. Protein product: CASSRGSRDTQYF.

The rearrangement uses TRBV11-2 and TRBJ1-1; unclear D gene. Germline values: CDR1 SGHAT, CDR2 FQNNGV. Trimming cost V 2 bases and J 6 bases, with 10 bases left between them. CDR3 length: 13 amino acids. The CDR3: CASSLRVTAEAFF. The CDR3 DNA follows: TGTGCCAGCAGCTTACGGGTTACCGCTGAAGCTTTCTTT.

At least ten counts were recorded for this clonotype. V is TRBV29-1 and J is TRBJ1-6; 7 nucleotides align to TRBD1. With 6 bases clipped from V and 0 bases from J, the junction kept 14 bases outside the gene matches. The CDR3 extends over 18 amino acids. Germline V gene sequence: CDR1 SQVTM, CDR2 ANQGSEA. CDR3 protein: CSVSDRFPTSSYNSPLHF. The CDR3 region has the DNA TGCAGCGTGTCGGACAGGTTTCCGACAAGCTCCTATAATTCACCCCTCCACTTT.

Many counts were recorded for this clonotype. The chain recombines TRBV7-8 with TRBJ2-4; D not resolved. Germline V lookup: CDR1 SGHVS, CDR2 FQNEAQ. V was trimmed by 1 base and J by 8 bases, leaving 9 bases between them. The CDR3 is 13 amino acids. The CDR3 protein is CASSLGGVDIQYF. The CDR3, as DNA: TGTGCCAGCAGCTTAGGTGGGGTCGACATTCAGTACTTC.

The V and J genes are TRBV28 and TRBJ2-4, with D possibly being TRBD2 (7 bases). The CDR3 length is 15 residues. Germline V gene lookup returns CDR1 MDHEN and CDR2 SYDVKM. Trimming took off 7 bases at V and 3 bases at J, with 16 bases between the two ends. The CDR3 protein is CASIEGGEGKNIQYF. The DNA of the CDR3 is TGTGCCAGCATCGAAGGGGGGGAAGGCAAAAACATTCAGTACTTC.

In its sample, this clonotype was seen many times. The chain couples TRBV20-1 to TRBJ1-3, with 7 bases identical to TRBD1. Germline values: CDR1 DFQATT, CDR2 SNEGSKA (reference sequence). The CDR3 totals 16 residues. V shed 4 bases and J 0 bases; nucleotides not matched to a gene: 9. CDR3 DNA sequence: TGCAGTGCTAAGGCAGGGGGATCCATCTCTGGAAACACCATATATTTT. Its translation is CSAKAGGSISGNTIYF.

The sample holds many counts of this clonotype. The J gene is TRBJ2-5, the V gene TRBV19, with D perhaps given as TRBD1 or TRBD2 (5 bases each). Germline V gene lookup returns CDR1 LNHDA and CDR2 SQIVND (reference sequence). Trimming shortened V by 4 bases and J by 1 base, and 16 bases separated the two germline ends. This CDR3 is 16 amino acids long. DNA for the CDR3: TGTGCCAGTAGTAAGTCCCTCGGGGCCATCCAAGAGACCCAGTACTTC. Protein: CASSKSLGAIQETQYF.

This clonotype was seen many times. The chain joins TRBV19 to TRBJ1-5; D is unresolved. The CDR3 totals 16 residues. CDR1 is LNHDA and CDR2 is SQIVND in the germline V gene (reference sequence). The V gene lost 5 bases and the J gene lost 2 bases, with 16 bases spanning the gap. CDR3 residues: CASSQNPSKGNQPQHF. DNA of the CDR3: TGTGCCAGTAGTCAAAATCCGAGCAAGGGCAATCAGCCCCAGCATTTT.

This clonotype was seen many times. The chain uses TRBV30 and TRBJ1-1, with a tentative D call TRBD1 (5 bases). V lost 3 bases and J lost 9, with 14 bases in between. Germline CDR1 reads GTSNPN; CDR2 reads SVGIG (reference sequence). The CDR3 totals 12 residues. The CDR3 loop is CAWRINPGQAFF. Here the CDR3 DNA reads TGTGCCTGGAGGATCAATCCGGGACAAGCTTTCTTT.

This clonotype appeared many times. The chain is built from TRBV20-1 and TRBJ2-3; possible D gene TRBD2, 6 bases. CDR3 length: 15 amino acids. Germline assignment: CDR1 DFQATT and CDR2 SNEGSKA (reference sequence). V dropped 0 bases and J dropped 3 bases, with 13 bases sitting between them. The CDR3 DNA reads as TGCAGTGCTAGAGATTGGAGTGCGGGGACAGATACGCAGTATTTT. Protein product: CSARDWSAGTDTQYF.

The chain has TRBV5-1 and TRBJ2-4, with a weak D call TRBD1 (6 bases). CDR3 size: 17 residues. Germline lookup yields CDR1 SGHRS and CDR2 YFSETQ. Trimming left V 2 bases short and J 3 bases short, with 18 bases between. Here the CDR3 reads CASSLNHQGRGKNIQYF. DNA for the CDR3: TGCGCCAGCAGCTTAAATCATCAGGGGAGAGGCAAAAACATTCAGTACTTC.

CDR3 coding DNA: TGTGCCAGCAGCTTATCAGACAGGGTGGCTAATGAGCAGTTCTTC. Protein sequence: CASSLSDRVANEQFF. This chain links TRBV7-2 with TRBJ2-1; 7 bases align to TRBD1. The germline V gene has CDR1 SGHTA and CDR2 FQGNSA. The CDR3 consists of 15 residues. V lost 2 bases and J lost 7; bases outside the gene matches: 8.

The V call is TRBV12-3 or TRBV12-4, the J call TRBJ1-4; D gene uncertain. The ends were cut back, 5 bases at V and 7 bases at J, with 20 bases in the middle. This CDR3 has 16 amino acids. The CDR3 protein is CASSPRGGRGTEKLFF. For the CDR3, the DNA is TGTGCCAGCAGTCCCCGAGGTGGCCGGGGTACTGAAAAACTGTTTTTT.

This clonotype turned up a few times. The rearrangement uses TRBV19 and TRBJ1-2; a possible D gene is TRBD1 (5 bases). Germline-derived CDR1 and CDR2 are LNHDA and SQIVND (reference sequence). CDR3 size: 13 residues. The V end was cut by 7 bases, the J end by 8 bases, with 17 bases between. Written as DNA, the CDR3 is TGTGCCAGTACCCCTACCCGGGGGACCGGCTACACCTTC. It codes for CASTPTRGTGYTF. Filled out from reference TRBV19 and TRBJ1-2, the complete variable domain reads DGGITQSPKYLFRKEGQNVTLSCEQNLNHDAMYWYRQDPGQGLRLIYYSQIVNDFQKGDIAEGYSVSREKKESFPLTVTSAQKNPTAFYLCASTPTRGTGYTFGSGTRLTVV.

This clonotype was seen repeatedly, ten times or more. The chain has TRBV6-2 or TRBV6-3 and TRBJ2-7; 12 bases match TRBD2. This CDR3 is built from 15 residues. CDR1 is MNHEY and CDR2 is SVGEGT in the germline V gene. Unmatched junction bases numbered 9, after V lost 7 bases and J lost 5 bases. The CDR3 DNA is TGTGCCAGCAAGGGTTCCGGACTAGCGGGAAACGAGCAGTACTTC. It translates to CASKGSGLAGNEQYF.

This clonotype was recorded many times. This chain links TRBV4-1 with TRBJ2-3; perhaps TRBD2 as D (7 bases). The germline CDR1 and CDR2 sequences are MGHRA and YSYEKL. This CDR3 contains 16 residues. V lost 3 bases and J lost 2, with 15 bases in between. The CDR3 is CASSQARRGLTDTQYF. DNA for the CDR3: TGCGCCAGCAGCCAGGCGCGGCGGGGGCTCACAGATACGCAGTATTTT.

This clonotype was seen a few times. The V and J genes are TRBV10-3 and TRBJ2-5; TRBD1 aligns across 8 bases. The junction had 2 bases not matched to a gene; V was cut back by 6 bases and J by 2 bases. This CDR3 comprises 13 residues. Germline lookup yields CDR1 ENHRY and CDR2 SYGVKD. CDR3 sequence: CAISTGGQETQYF. The CDR3 region has the DNA TGTGCCATCAGCACAGGGGGTCAAGAGACCCAGTACTTC.

This clonotype was counted ten times or more. V usage is TRBV29-1 and J usage is TRBJ2-7, with 7 bases lining up with TRBD1. The CDR3 is 13 residues long. Trimming removed 8 bases from V and 0 bases from J; junction bases left unmatched: 7. The V gene's germline CDR1 is SQVTM and CDR2 ANQGSEA. The CDR3 here is CSFTGTASYEQYF. Written as DNA, the CDR3 is TGCAGCTTTACCGGGACAGCCTCCTACGAGCAGTACTTC.

This clonotype has a count of ten or more. The chain links TRBV12-3 or TRBV12-4 to TRBJ2-3; 13 bases align to TRBD2. The ends lost 0 bases at V and 0 bases at J; junction bases unmatched: 3. The CDR3 sequence is 18 residues long. This CDR3 reads CASSLALAGGPSTDTQYF. In nucleotides, the CDR3 is TGTGCCAGCAGTTTAGCACTAGCGGGGGGGCCGAGCACAGATACGCAGTATTTT.

This clonotype was observed at least ten times. This sequence joins TRBV30 and TRBJ2-7; D ambiguous. Germline V gene data show CDR1 as GTSNPN and CDR2 as SVGIG (reference sequence). V lost 3 bases and J 7 bases, leaving 16 bases between the germline ends. This CDR3 comprises 13 residues. Here the CDR3 reads CAWSGFRAREQYF. The CDR3, as DNA: TGTGCCTGGAGCGGATTTCGGGCGCGGGAGCAGTACTTC.

In its sample, this clonotype was seen a few times. V and J are TRBV7-6 and TRBJ2-7, with 8 bases that match TRBD1. The germline CDR1 and CDR2 sequences are SGHVS and FNYEAQ. The CDR3 loop spans 15 amino acids. The trim removed 1 base at V and 5 bases at J, leaving 7 bases unmatched. CDR3 region: CASSLDSRTGNEQYF. As DNA, the CDR3 is TGTGCCAGCAGCTTAGATTCTAGGACAGGGAACGAGCAGTACTTC.

This clonotype was seen only a few times. CDR3 sequence: CASGLVTGRPYEQYF. CDR3 in DNA: TGTGCTAGTGGTTTGGTGACCGGACGCCCTTACGAGCAGTACTTC. The chain has TRBV12-5 and TRBJ2-7; no reliable D call. This CDR3 has 15 residues. The V gene lost 0 bases and the J gene lost 4 bases, with 13 bases spanning the gap. Germline CDR1 and CDR2: LGHNT and FRNRAP.

The table lists this clonotype with many counts. The chain couples TRBV6-5 to TRBJ1-6; D is undetermined. There are 13 residues in the CDR3. Germline V gives CDR1 MNHEY, CDR2 SVGAGI. V was trimmed by 4 bases and J by 10 bases, leaving 11 bases between them. CDR3 sequence reads: CASSWVAASPLHF. The DNA of the CDR3 is TGTGCCAGCAGTTGGGTCGCCGCCTCACCCCTCCACTTT.

This clonotype was seen repeatedly, ten times or more. The rearrangement joins TRBV3-1 to TRBJ2-7; TRBD1 aligns across 7 bases. CDR1 and CDR2 from the germline V gene are LGHDT and YNNKEL (reference sequence). The CDR3 covers 14 residues. Trimming removed 4 bases from V and 0 bases from J; junction bases left unmatched: 3. The CDR3 DNA reads TGTGCCAGCAGCCCCTGGGACAGCTCCTACGAGCAGTACTTC. Protein: CASSPWDSSYEQYF.

This clonotype was picked up a small number of times. The V gene is TRBV4-1, the J gene TRBJ2-1; 11 bases are a match to TRBD2. In germline, CDR1 is MGHRA, CDR2 YSYEKL. The CDR3 is 15 amino acids. Trimming cost V 2 bases and J 7 bases; bases outside gene matches: 4. The CDR3 is CASSQPTSGVNEQFF. The CDR3 coding sequence is TGCGCCAGCAGCCAACCGACTAGCGGGGTTAATGAGCAGTTCTTC.

The table lists this clonotype with a few counts. The V and J genes are TRBV15 and TRBJ1-1, with 10 bases lining up with TRBD1. V was pared by 2 bases and J by 4 bases, with 7 bases of the junction left unmatched. Looked up from germline, CDR1 is LNHNV and CDR2 is YYDKDF (reference sequence). The CDR3 runs to 16 residues. The CDR3 DNA is TGTGCCACCAGCAGACCCTCCGGGACAGGGGCCACTGAAGCTTTCTTT. Amino acid sequence: CATSRPSGTGATEAFF.

The sample holds many counts of this clonotype. This sequence joins TRBV7-9 and TRBJ1-1; D might be TRBD1 (5 bases). Trimming stripped 3 bases from V and 0 bases from J, with 8 bases between. Germline CDR1 SEHNR, CDR2 FQNEAQ (reference sequence). This CDR3 spans 14 amino acids. The CDR3 loop reads CASSLKGMNTEAFF. The CDR3 DNA follows: TGTGCCAGCAGCTTGAAGGGGATGAACACTGAAGCTTTCTTT.